Each of the 21 T cell receptor beta chains below was sequenced from the same sample in a study of blood T cell repertoires in COVID-19. The data were produced by immunoSEQ multiplex PCR, yet TCRdb's version contains in-frame clones alone and is incomplete. The sample records about 440,000 clones, approximately 90% being singletons. Sequencing used peripheral blood. These receptors were collected from a woman aged 30 to 39 with acute or convalescent COVID-19.

The V and J genes are TRBV6-1 and TRBJ2-7, with D tentatively TRBD1 (6 bases). Germline V lookup: CDR1 MNHNS, CDR2 SASEGT. The CDR3 length is 15 residues. V was clipped by 3 bases and J by 1 base, with 13 bases between them. The CDR3 sequence is CASSDLIRGSYEQYF. The CDR3 nucleotides read TGTGCCAGCAGTGATCTGATTAGGGGGTCCTACGAGCAGTACTTC.

The chain carries TRBV28 and TRBJ1-6; D not resolved. The CDR3 loop spans 13 amino acids. V shed 6 bases and J shed 7 bases, with 10 bases lying between them. The V gene's germline CDR1 is MDHEN and CDR2 SYDVKM. The CDR3 region has the DNA TGTGCCAGCAGCCCCCCCCGGAATTCACCCCTCCACTTT. Encoded protein: CASSPPRNSPLHF.

The chain links TRBV18 to TRBJ2-5; 7 bases fit TRBD1. The V gene end was trimmed by 3 bases and the J gene end by 2 bases; junction bases not matched to a gene: 6. Germline V lookup: CDR1 KGHSH, CDR2 LQKENI. This CDR3 contains 15 residues. The CDR3 loop is CASSPSGTAQETQYF. For the CDR3, the DNA is TGTGCCAGCTCACCGTCCGGGACAGCTCAAGAGACCCAGTACTTC.

The V and J genes are TRBV6-1 and TRBJ1-2, with D maybe TRBD1 (6 bases). The V end was cut by 3 bases, the J end by 6 bases, with 14 bases between. Germline V lookup: CDR1 MNHNS, CDR2 SASEGT. The CDR3 contains 14 residues. CDR3 sequence: CASSEDLGAHGYTF. DNA for the CDR3: TGTGCCAGCAGTGAGGATCTGGGGGCCCATGGCTACACCTTC.

The V gene is TRBV7-2, the J gene TRBJ2-1; D remains ambiguous. The CDR3 sequence is 14 residues long. The ends were cut back, 5 bases at V and 7 bases at J, with 15 bases in the middle. Germline CDR1 SGHTA, CDR2 FQGNSA. Written as DNA, the CDR3 is TGTGCCAGCAGCCAACGAAACGGAGTAAATGAGCAGTTCTTC. This encodes CASSQRNGVNEQFF. The whole variable domain, remainder taken from reference TRBV7-2 and TRBJ2-1, is GAGVSQSPSNKVTEKGKDVELRCDPISGHTALYWYRQSLGQGLEFLIYFQGNSAPDKSGLPSDRFSAERTGGSVSTLTIQRTQQEDSAVYLCASSQRNGVNEQFFGPGTRLTVL.

This chain connects TRBV4-1 to TRBJ2-7; 9 nucleotides agree with TRBD2. The CDR3 runs to 14 residues. Germline trimming cut 4 bases from V and 1 base from J; bases unmatched to any gene: 2. Germline V lookup: CDR1 MGHRA, CDR2 YSYEKL. The CDR3 sequence is CASSLLAGSYEQYF. Written as DNA, the CDR3 is TGCGCCAGCAGCCTTCTAGCGGGGTCCTACGAGCAGTACTTC.

This chain links TRBV2 with TRBJ2-1; no firm D call. This CDR3 region has 12 residues. CDR1 and CDR2 (germline): SNHLY, FYNNEI. Trimming left V 5 bases short and J 10 bases short, with 12 bases between. CDR3 DNA sequence: TGTGCCAGCAGTCTAGACCGACTCGAGCAGTTCTTC. Its translation is CASSLDRLEQFF. Looking up the rest from reference TRBV2 and TRBJ2-1 gives the full variable domain: EPEVTQTPSHQVTQMGQEVILRCVPISNHLYFYWYRQILGQKVEFLVSFYNNEISEKSEIFDDQFSVERPDGSNFTLKIRSTKLEDSAMYFCASSLDRLEQFFGPGTRLTVL.

The V gene is TRBV2, the J gene TRBJ2-5; a possible D gene is TRBD2 (6 bases). Germline CDR1 reads SNHLY; CDR2 reads FYNNEI. The CDR3 has 13 residues. V was shortened by 6 bases and J by 4 bases, with 12 bases between the two germline ends. CDR3 loop: CASSGEVGETQYF. Written as DNA, the CDR3 is TGTGCCAGCAGCGGGGAGGTAGGAGAGACCCAGTACTTC.

V is TRBV20-1 and J is TRBJ1-1; possible D gene TRBD1, 6 bases. CDR3 length: 15 residues. Germline lookup yields CDR1 DFQATT and CDR2 SNEGSKA (reference sequence). Between the trimmed V and J ends, which lost 3 bases and 0 bases, there was a span of 14 bases. The CDR3 nucleotides read TGCAGTGCTAGTATAAGGGGGGGACTGAACACTGAAGCTTTCTTT. Amino acid sequence: CSASIRGGLNTEAFF.

V and J are TRBV15 and TRBJ2-1; TRBD1 aligns across 7 bases. V was clipped by 2 bases and J by 8 bases; unmatched bases: 9. Germline CDR1 and CDR2: LNHNV and YYDKDF (reference sequence). This CDR3 contains 15 residues. CDR3 DNA: TGTGCCACCAGCAGATTACAGGGACAGTTTGATGAGCAGTTCTTC. Translation gives CATSRLQGQFDEQFF.

The chain couples TRBV28 to TRBJ1-5, with D maybe TRBD1 (6 bases). The germline CDR1 and CDR2 sequences are MDHEN and SYDVKM. The CDR3 is 16 residues long. The V end lost 5 bases, the J end lost 0 bases, and 14 bases lay between the germline ends. The CDR3 sequence is CASSQTQGYSNQPQHF. As DNA, the CDR3 is TGTGCCAGCAGTCAGACACAGGGCTATAGCAATCAGCCCCAGCATTTT.

The chain joins TRBV5-5 to TRBJ2-2, with a tentative D call TRBD1 (6 bases). Per germline, CDR1 SGHKS and CDR2 YYEKEE (reference sequence). This CDR3 region has 15 residues. V gave up 5 bases and J gave up 4 bases, with 15 bases separating them. CDR3 amino acids: CASSSDRSRTGELFF. Written as DNA, the CDR3 is TGTGCCAGCAGTTCCGACAGGTCGCGCACCGGGGAGCTGTTTTTT.

The chain uses TRBV21-1 and TRBJ2-7; the table names TRBD2, a call not compared with the DNA. TRBV21-1 is given as a pseudogene. The CDR3 spans 16 residues. The CDR3 region is CASRNIPRTDEYEQYF. The CDR3 coding sequence is TGTGCCAGCAGGAACATCCCCCGGACTGACGAATACGAGCAGTACTTC.

The chain links TRBV11-2 to TRBJ2-4, with D uncertain. CDR1 is SGHAT and CDR2 is FQNNGV in the germline V gene. The CDR3 sequence is 15 residues long. Trimming removed 5 bases from V and 0 bases from J, with 11 bases in between. CDR3 sequence reads: CASSPARGAKNIQYF. CDR3 nucleotides: TGTGCCAGCAGCCCGGCCCGAGGAGCCAAAAACATTCAGTACTTC.

V is TRBV10-2 and J is TRBJ2-5, with a possible D match to TRBD1 (6 bases). This CDR3 has 14 residues. Trimming left V 6 bases short and J 4 bases short, with 15 bases between. Germline V lookup: CDR1 WSHSY, CDR2 SAAADI. CDR3 sequence (DNA): TGCGCCAGCAGCGACACAGGGCTCGCAGAGACCCAGTACTTC. Residues: CASSDTGLAETQYF.

V and J are TRBV1 and TRBJ2-3; the table gives TRBD2 as D, unverified against the DNA. TRBV1 is reported as a pseudogene. The length of the CDR3 is 19 residues. The CDR3 DNA reads as TGCACCAGCAGCCAAGATACTTTTTGGGGAGCGCTTAGCACAGATACGCAGTATTTT. Its translation: CTSSQDTFWGALSTDTQYF.

The chain uses TRBV4-1 and TRBJ2-3; TRBD2 aligns across 7 bases. Losses at the gene ends were 3 bases for V and 5 bases for J; bases not matched to a gene: 11. The germline CDR1 and CDR2 sequences are MGHRA and YSYEKL. This CDR3 region has 16 residues. CDR3 protein: CASSHEPGLSGDTQYF. The CDR3 DNA is TGCGCCAGCAGCCACGAACCGGGACTATCTGGAGATACGCAGTATTTT.

The rearrangement links TRBV5-1 to TRBJ1-2, with 8 positions matching TRBD1. Germline V lookup: CDR1 SGHRS, CDR2 YFSETQ. After removal of 4 bases from V and 1 base from J, the junction contained 18 bases not matched to a gene. The CDR3 extends over 19 amino acids. The CDR3 is CASSNQPSTGGLGNYGYTF. CDR3 bases: TGCGCCAGCAGCAATCAACCGTCCACAGGGGGATTGGGTAACTATGGCTACACCTTC.

CDR3 protein: CATRGAGTDTQYF. As DNA, the CDR3 is TGTGCCACCCGGGGGGCTGGCACAGATACGCAGTATTTT. The J gene is TRBJ2-3, the V gene TRBV24-1; tentatively, D is TRBD2 (7 bases). Germline CDR1 and CDR2: KGHDR and SFDVKD. The CDR3 sequence is 13 residues long. The ends were cut back, 9 bases at V and 1 base at J, with 10 bases in the middle.

This clone came up many times. Other nucleotide sequences from this sample produce the same CDR3. The CDR3 nucleotides are TGTGCCAGCAGCGGGTCGGGGTCGTACGAGCAGTACTTC. This codes for CASSGSGSYEQYF. V usage is TRBV9 and J usage is TRBJ2-7, with D tentatively TRBD2 (5 bases). Trimming stripped 3 bases from V and 4 bases from J, with 11 bases between. Germline V gene data show CDR1 as SGDLS and CDR2 as YYNGEE. This CDR3 contains 13 residues.

This chain joins TRBV12-3 or TRBV12-4 and TRBJ2-5; D is unresolved. CDR3 size: 12 residues. V lost 6 bases, J lost 7 bases, and 12 bases lay in between. The CDR3 sequence: CASSPKTGTQYF. Here the CDR3 DNA reads TGTGCCAGCAGCCCAAAAACGGGGACCCAGTACTTC.